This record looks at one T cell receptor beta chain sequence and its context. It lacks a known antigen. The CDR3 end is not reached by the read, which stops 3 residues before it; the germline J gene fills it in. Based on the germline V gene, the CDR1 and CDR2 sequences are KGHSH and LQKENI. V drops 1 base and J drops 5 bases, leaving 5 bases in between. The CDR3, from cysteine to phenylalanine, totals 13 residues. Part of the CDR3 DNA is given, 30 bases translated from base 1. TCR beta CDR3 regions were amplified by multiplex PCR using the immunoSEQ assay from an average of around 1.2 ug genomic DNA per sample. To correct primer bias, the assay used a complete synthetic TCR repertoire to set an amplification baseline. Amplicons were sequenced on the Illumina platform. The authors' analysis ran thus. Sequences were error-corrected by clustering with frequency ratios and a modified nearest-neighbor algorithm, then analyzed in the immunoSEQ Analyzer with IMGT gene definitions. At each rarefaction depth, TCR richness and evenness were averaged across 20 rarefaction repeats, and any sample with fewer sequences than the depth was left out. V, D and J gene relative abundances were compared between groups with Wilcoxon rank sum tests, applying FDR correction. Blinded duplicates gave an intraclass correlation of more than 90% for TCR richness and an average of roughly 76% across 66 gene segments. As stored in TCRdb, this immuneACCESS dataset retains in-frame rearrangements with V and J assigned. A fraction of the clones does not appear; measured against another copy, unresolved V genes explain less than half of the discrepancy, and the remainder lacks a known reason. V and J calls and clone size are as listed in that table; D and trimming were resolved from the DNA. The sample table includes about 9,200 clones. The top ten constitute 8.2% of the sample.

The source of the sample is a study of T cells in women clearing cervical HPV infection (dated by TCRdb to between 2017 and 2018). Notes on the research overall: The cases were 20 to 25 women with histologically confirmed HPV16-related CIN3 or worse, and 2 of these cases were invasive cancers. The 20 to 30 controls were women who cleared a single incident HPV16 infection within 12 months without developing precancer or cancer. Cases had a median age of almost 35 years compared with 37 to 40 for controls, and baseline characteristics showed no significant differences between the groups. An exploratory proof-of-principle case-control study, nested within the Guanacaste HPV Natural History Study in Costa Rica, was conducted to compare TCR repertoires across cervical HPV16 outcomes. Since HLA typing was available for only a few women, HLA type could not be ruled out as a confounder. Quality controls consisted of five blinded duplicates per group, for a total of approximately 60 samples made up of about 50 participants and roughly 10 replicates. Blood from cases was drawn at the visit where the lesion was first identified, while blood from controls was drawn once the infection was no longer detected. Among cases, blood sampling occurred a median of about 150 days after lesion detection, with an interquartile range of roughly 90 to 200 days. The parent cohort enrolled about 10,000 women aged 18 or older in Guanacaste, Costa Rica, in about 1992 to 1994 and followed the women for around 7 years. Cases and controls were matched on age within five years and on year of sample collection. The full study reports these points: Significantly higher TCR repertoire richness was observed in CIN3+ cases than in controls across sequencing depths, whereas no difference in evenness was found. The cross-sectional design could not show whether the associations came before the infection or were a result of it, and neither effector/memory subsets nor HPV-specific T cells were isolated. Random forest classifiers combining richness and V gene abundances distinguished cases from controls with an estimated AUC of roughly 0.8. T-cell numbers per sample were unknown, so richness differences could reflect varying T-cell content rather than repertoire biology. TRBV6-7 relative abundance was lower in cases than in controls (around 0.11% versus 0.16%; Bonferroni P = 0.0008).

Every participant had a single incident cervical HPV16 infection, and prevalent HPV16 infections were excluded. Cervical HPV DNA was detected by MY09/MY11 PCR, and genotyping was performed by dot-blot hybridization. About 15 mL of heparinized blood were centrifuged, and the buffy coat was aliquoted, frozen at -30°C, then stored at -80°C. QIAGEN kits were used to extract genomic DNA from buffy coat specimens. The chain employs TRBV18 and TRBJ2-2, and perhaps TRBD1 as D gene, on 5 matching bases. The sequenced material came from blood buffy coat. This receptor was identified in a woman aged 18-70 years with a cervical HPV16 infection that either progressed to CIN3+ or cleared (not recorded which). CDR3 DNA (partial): TGTGCCAGCTCACCACAGGGGACCGGGGAG. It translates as CASSPQGTGE. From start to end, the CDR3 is CASSPQGTGELFF. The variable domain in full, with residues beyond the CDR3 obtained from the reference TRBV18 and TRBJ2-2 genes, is NAGVMQNPRHLVRRRGQEARLRCSPMKGHSHVYWYRQLPEEGLKFMVYLQKENIIDESGMPKERFSAEFPKEGPSILRIQQVVRGDSAAYFCASSPQGTGELFFGEGSRLTVL.